Each of the 27 T cell receptor beta chains below was sequenced from the same sample in a study of PD-1 blockade in classical Hodgkin lymphoma. Libraries were prepared by immunoSEQ multiplex PCR; TCRdb keeps only in-frame clonotypes and omits some of them. The sample records 25,000 to 35,000 clones, over 55% being singletons. With no exception, relapse followed autologous stem cell transplantation in all patients, and brentuximab vedotin exposure varied. This specimen was peripheral blood mononuclear cells (PBMCs), taken before the second cycle of nivolumab. Source of these receptors: a human donor with classical Hodgkin lymphoma.

Only one count was recorded for this clone. The CDR3 loop reads CASSVKGAEQYF. The CDR3 DNA reads as TGTGCCAGCAGTGTCAAGGGGGCGGAGCAGTACTTC. The chain employs TRBV6-1 and TRBJ2-7; 7 bases match TRBD1. CDR1 and CDR2 (germline): MNHNS, SASEGT. The length of the CDR3 is 12 residues. V gave up 4 bases and J gave up 7 bases; unmatched junction bases: 4.

This clone showed up just once. The chain links TRBV6-1 to TRBJ1-1; D call uncertain. Germline CDR1 reads MNHNS; CDR2 reads SASEGT. V shed 8 bases and J shed 1 base, with 11 bases lying between them. The CDR3 has 13 amino acids. In nucleotides, the CDR3 is TGTGCCAGCGGACTATCCTGGAACACTGAAGCTTTCTTT. This sequence encodes CASGLSWNTEAFF.

The CDR3 DNA reads as TGCGCCAGCAGCCAAGATTTGGGGCAAGGGCGAAACGGGGAGCTGTTTTTT. Residues: CASSQDLGQGRNGELFF. The chain employs TRBV4-3 and TRBJ2-2; D might be TRBD1 (5 bases). The CDR3 is made up of 17 amino acids. Trimming removed 0 bases at V and 7 bases at J, with 18 bases between. Per germline, CDR1 LGHNA and CDR2 YSLEER.

The chain joins TRBV7-2 to TRBJ1-3; D not resolved. Per germline, CDR1 SGHTA and CDR2 FQGNSA. Trimming cost V 7 bases and J 0 bases, with 10 bases left between them. The CDR3 has 14 residues. CDR3 protein: CASTTASSGNTIYF. For the CDR3, the DNA is TGTGCCAGCACCACAGCTAGCTCTGGAAACACCATATATTTT.

This clone is medium-sized (0.01 to 0.1%). The rearrangement joins TRBV11-2 to TRBJ2-7; D unresolved. The CDR3 totals 11 residues. Trimming cost V 8 bases and J 4 bases, with 9 bases left between them. Looked up from germline, CDR1 is SGHAT and CDR2 is FQNNGV. CDR3 protein: CASRTDYEQYF. In DNA form, the CDR3 reads TGTGCCAGCCGAACCGATTACGAGCAGTACTTC.

This clone has only one observation. J is TRBJ2-7 and V is TRBV10-3, with 9 bases lining up with TRBD1. The CDR3 has 14 amino acids. Germline CDR1 and CDR2: ENHRY and SYGVKD. Unmatched junction bases numbered 14, after V lost 10 bases and J lost 7 bases. The chain's CDR3 is CASTLLQGAREQYF. CDR3 bases: TGTGCCAGCACACTCTTACAGGGGGCGAGGGAGCAGTACTTC.

V and J are TRBV11-1 and TRBJ2-6, with D perhaps being TRBD1 or TRBD2 (5 bases each). CDR1 and CDR2 (germline): SGHAT, FQDESV (reference sequence). The CDR3 runs 16 residues. V lost 4 bases to trimming and J lost 4 bases, with 14 bases between them. Here the CDR3 DNA reads TGTGCCAGCAGCTCCAGAGGGGTGGACGGGGCCAACGTCCTGACTTTC. Its translation is CASSSRGVDGANVLTF.

The chain links TRBV11-2 to TRBJ1-4; 7 bases map to TRBD1. The germline gives CDR1 SGHAT, CDR2 FQNNGV. The CDR3 contains 15 residues. The V and J ends lost 7 bases and 2 bases, in that order; junction bases with no gene match: 7. The CDR3 loop is CASKTIRGTNEKLFF. CDR3 DNA sequence: TGTGCCAGCAAAACCATCAGGGGGACTAATGAAAAACTGTTTTTT.

The rearrangement links TRBV13 to TRBJ2-3; D gene ambiguous. The CDR3 covers 15 residues. Per the germline V gene, CDR1 is PRHDT and CDR2 is FYEKMQ (reference sequence). V was shortened by 5 bases and J by 0 bases, with 12 bases between the two germline ends. The CDR3, as DNA: TGTGCCAGCAGCCCAGCCGAACATAGCACAGATACGCAGTATTTT. Translated, it gives CASSPAEHSTDTQYF.

This clone has a single count. The chain couples TRBV6-1 to TRBJ2-7, with a weak D call TRBD2 (5 bases). V shed 7 bases and J shed 3 bases, with 13 bases lying between them. The CDR3 totals 13 residues. The germline V gene has CDR1 MNHNS and CDR2 SASEGT. The CDR3 sequence is CASTDYLVYEQYF. The DNA for the CDR3 is TGTGCCAGCACCGACTACCTAGTCTACGAGCAGTACTTC.

The chain recombines TRBV19 with TRBJ2-3; D gene ambiguous. Germline V gene lookup returns CDR1 LNHDA and CDR2 SQIVND (reference sequence). Trimming pared 6 bases from V and 6 bases from J, leaving 10 bases between. CDR3 length equals 12 residues. The CDR3 here is CASSAPWDTQYF. DNA for the CDR3: TGTGCCAGTAGCGCTCCATGGGATACGCAGTATTTT.

This chain joins TRBV6-6 and TRBJ2-3; TRBD2 matches at 7 bases. Germline lookup yields CDR1 MNHNY and CDR2 SVGAGI (reference sequence). This CDR3 region has 15 residues. Trimming removed 11 bases from V and 3 bases from J; junction bases left unmatched: 14. The CDR3 reads CAGGRVEGGTDTQYF. CDR3 coding DNA: TGTGCCGGCGGCCGAGTTGAGGGAGGGACAGATACGCAGTATTTT.

In this sample, this clone is large. The chain combines TRBV19 with TRBJ2-7; the D gene is possibly TRBD1 (6 bases). The V end was cut by 1 base, the J end by 7 bases, with 17 bases between. There are 15 residues in the CDR3. The germline V gene has CDR1 LNHDA and CDR2 SQIVND (reference sequence). The chain's CDR3 is CASSIGGGLMWEQYF. The DNA of the CDR3 is TGTGCCAGTAGTATAGGTGGGGGCCTCATGTGGGAGCAGTACTTC. Looking up the rest from reference TRBV19 and TRBJ2-7 gives the full variable domain: DGGITQSPKYLFRKEGQNVTLSCEQNLNHDAMYWYRQDPGQGLRLIYYSQIVNDFQKGDIAEGYSVSREKKESFPLTVTSAQKNPTAFYLCASSIGGGLMWEQYFGPGTRLTVT.

By sample share, this clone is medium-sized. The chain has TRBV5-8 and TRBJ2-5; D is undetermined. The CDR3 runs to 15 residues. V lost 4 bases and J 5 bases, leaving 18 bases between the germline ends. From germline, CDR1 is SGHTS and CDR2 YDEGEE. The CDR3: CASSDAPVATETQYF. DNA of the CDR3: TGTGCCAGCAGCGACGCTCCGGTGGCGACCGAGACCCAGTACTTC.

The genes are TRBV27 and TRBJ1-1; D is undetermined. V lost 8 bases to trimming and J lost 0 bases, with 10 bases between them. The germline gives CDR1 MNHEY, CDR2 SMNVEV (reference sequence). This CDR3 spans 13 amino acids. DNA of the CDR3: TGTGCCAGCCAGGACGGCATGAACACTGAAGCTTTCTTT. Translating gives CASQDGMNTEAFF.

The V call is TRBV28, the J call TRBJ2-2, with D hard to call. From germline, CDR1 is MDHEN and CDR2 SYDVKM. CDR3 length: 16 residues. Trimming left V 3 bases short and J 1 base short, with 12 bases between. CDR3 residues: CASSLGWTGNTGELFF. The CDR3 DNA reads TGTGCCAGCAGTTTGGGGTGGACGGGGAACACCGGGGAGCTGTTTTTT.

This clone has a single count. Other DNA variants within this sample encode the same CDR3. This chain links TRBV5-1 with TRBJ2-7; no clear D. CDR1 is SGHRS, CDR2 YFSETQ, per germline. CDR3 length: 13 amino acids. The V end lost 0 bases, the J end lost 1 base, and 5 bases lay between the germline ends. The CDR3 DNA is TGCGCCAGCAGCTTGGCAGTATCCTACGAGCAGTACTTC. Protein product: CASSLAVSYEQYF. Looking up the rest from reference TRBV5-1 and TRBJ2-7 gives the full variable domain: KAGVTQTPRYLIKTRGQQVTLSCSPISGHRSVSWYQQTPGQGLQFLFEYFSETQRNKGNFPGRFSGRQFSNSRSEMNVSTLELGDSALYLCASSLAVSYEQYFGPGTRLTVT.

The rearrangement joins TRBV10-1 to TRBJ2-1; no clear D gene. Trimming took off 3 bases at V and 3 bases at J, with 6 bases between the two ends. Germline CDR1 reads WNHNN; CDR2 reads SYGVQD (reference sequence). This CDR3 contains 13 residues. The CDR3 DNA sequence: TGCGCCAGCAGTGATTTTTACTACAATGAGCAGTTCTTC. Its protein product is CASSDFYYNEQFF.

The chain employs TRBV25-1 and TRBJ2-4, with TRBD1 identical over 7 bases. CDR1 and CDR2 (germline): MGHDK, SYGVNS. The CDR3 has 16 residues. Trimming at V came to 3 bases and at J to 6 bases, leaving 11 bases not matched to a gene. CDR3 nucleotide sequence: TGTGCCAGCAGTGACGGCGTGACAGGGATCGGAAACATTCAGTACTTC. Translating it yields CASSDGVTGIGNIQYF.

The CDR3: CASSPGPQEQFF. CDR3 DNA: TGTGCCAGCAGCCCGGGACCCCAAGAGCAGTTCTTC. The chain couples TRBV6-6 to TRBJ2-1; the D gene could be TRBD1 or TRBD2 (5 bases each). This CDR3 has 12 amino acids. Trimming stripped 6 bases from V and 10 bases from J, with 13 bases between. Germline CDR1 reads MNHNY; CDR2 reads SVGAGI (reference sequence).

The chain links TRBV18 to TRBJ2-3; D is undetermined. Per the germline V gene, CDR1 is KGHSH and CDR2 is LQKENI. This CDR3 contains 12 residues. V was clipped by 4 bases and J by 2 bases, with 4 bases between them. This CDR3 is CASSLITDTQYF. CDR3 bases: TGTGCCAGCTCACTAATCACAGATACGCAGTATTTT.

The chain couples TRBV18 to TRBJ2-3, with a possible D match to TRBD2 (6 bases). The CDR3 runs to 15 residues. From germline, CDR1 is KGHSH and CDR2 LQKENI. V lost 3 bases and J lost 3, with 13 bases in between. Written as DNA, the CDR3 is TGTGCCAGCTCACCTGGAGGTAGCGGAACAGATACGCAGTATTTT. It yields the protein CASSPGGSGTDTQYF.

The chain is built from TRBV6-1 and TRBJ1-5; tentatively, D is TRBD1 (5 bases). CDR3 length: 15 residues. The V end lost 10 bases, the J end lost 1 base, and 17 bases lay between the germline ends. CDR1 and CDR2 (germline): MNHNS, SASEGT. This CDR3 is CATFGGRVSNQPQHF. The CDR3, as DNA: TGTGCCACCTTTGGGGGTCGGGTAAGCAATCAGCCCCAGCATTTT.

This sequence joins TRBV28 and TRBJ1-5; no definite D call. V shed 7 bases and J shed 4 bases, with 17 bases lying between them. The CDR3 runs 15 residues. The V gene's germline CDR1 is MDHEN and CDR2 SYDVKM. The CDR3 is CASTSSDPGNQPQHF. The DNA for the CDR3 is TGTGCCAGCACCTCTAGCGATCCGGGGAATCAGCCCCAGCATTTT.

V and J are TRBV9 and TRBJ2-7, with TRBD2 matching over 7 bases. CDR1 is SGDLS and CDR2 is YYNGEE in the germline V gene. The junction had 8 bases not matched to a gene; V was cut back by 0 bases and J by 2 bases. The CDR3 length is 16 residues. CDR3 sequence: CASSVATAGDAYEQYF. CDR3 coding DNA: TGTGCCAGCAGCGTAGCTACGGCGGGGGACGCCTACGAGCAGTACTTC.

The CDR3 region is CASSSNYGYTF. Written as DNA, the CDR3 is TGTGCCAGCAGTTCCAACTATGGCTACACCTTC. The V call is TRBV6-5, the J call TRBJ1-2; D gene unclear. Trimming took 4 bases from V and 2 from J, leaving 2 bases between them. CDR3 length equals 11 residues. Looked up from germline, CDR1 is MNHEY and CDR2 is SVGAGI.

J is TRBJ1-1 and V is TRBV4-1, with 7 bases identical to TRBD1. Germline lookup yields CDR1 MGHRA and CDR2 YSYEKL. V was clipped by 4 bases and J by 6 bases; unmatched bases: 14. CDR3 size: 16 residues. The chain's CDR3 is CASSLQGLGAYAEAFF. CDR3 DNA: TGCGCCAGCAGCCTACAGGGGCTGGGGGCCTACGCTGAAGCTTTCTTT.